A selection of T cell receptor beta chains follows, all from one sample in a study of PD-1 blockade in mismatch repair-deficient tumors. This table comes from immunoSEQ multiplex PCR, and its TCRdb copy is limited to in-frame clones, with some not included. Among 30,000 to 45,000 clones, roughly 85% were seen once, and the ten largest hold around 3.9%. Specimen: peripheral blood, collected 76 weeks after starting pembrolizumab. These receptors all stem from an adult with mismatch repair-deficient cancer. Each CDR3 is given without its conserved first and last residue. A clone size is listed for some rows: how often the clone was seen (once, few, many), or a class if it is expanded.

v_call	clone_size	cdr3_aa
TRBV14	-	ASSQAWGPRGAQY
TRBV29-1	-	SVGTGVNEQF
TRBV7-2	-	ASSRTSGAVDEQF
TRBV2	-	ASSEGQGSYEQY
TRBV5-1	-	ASSLSMDNIQY
TRBV13	-	ASSSERIRTDTQY
TRBV6-5	-	ASSAGLNYGYT
TRBV10-1	-	ASSLNRQETQY
TRBV5-8	once	ASSLGPYSNQPQH
TRBV28	-	ASSGATGGEEKLF